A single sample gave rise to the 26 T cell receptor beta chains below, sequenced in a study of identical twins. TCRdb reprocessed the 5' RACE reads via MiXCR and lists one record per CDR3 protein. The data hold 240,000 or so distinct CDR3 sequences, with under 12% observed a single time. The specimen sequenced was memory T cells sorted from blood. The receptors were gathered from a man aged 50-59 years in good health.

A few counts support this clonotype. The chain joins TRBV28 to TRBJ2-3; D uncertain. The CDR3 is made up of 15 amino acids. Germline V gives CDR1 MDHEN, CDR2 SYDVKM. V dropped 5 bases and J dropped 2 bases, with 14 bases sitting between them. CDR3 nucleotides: TGTGCCAGCAGTCCCCTTGCGGCCCCCACAGATACGCAGTATTTT. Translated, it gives CASSPLAAPTDTQYF. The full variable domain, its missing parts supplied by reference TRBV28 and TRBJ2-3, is DVKVTQSSRYLVKRTGEKVFLECVQDMDHENMFWYRQDPGLGLRLIYFSYDVKMKEKGDIPEGYSVSREKKERFSLILESASTNQTSMYLCASSPLAAPTDTQYFGPGTRLTVL.

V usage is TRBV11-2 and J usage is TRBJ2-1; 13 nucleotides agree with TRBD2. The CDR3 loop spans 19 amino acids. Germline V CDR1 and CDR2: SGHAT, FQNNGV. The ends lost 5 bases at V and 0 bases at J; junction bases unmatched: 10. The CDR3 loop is CASSPLGLAGSPSYNEQFF. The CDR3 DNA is TGTGCCAGCAGCCCCCTGGGACTAGCGGGATCTCCCTCCTACAATGAGCAGTTCTTC.

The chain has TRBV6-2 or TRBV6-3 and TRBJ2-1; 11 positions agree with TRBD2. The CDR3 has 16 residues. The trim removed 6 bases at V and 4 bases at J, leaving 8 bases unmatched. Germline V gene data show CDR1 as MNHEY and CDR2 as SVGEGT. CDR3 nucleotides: TGTGCCAGCAGGGGGGAGGGACTAGCGGATTACAATGAGCAGTTCTTC. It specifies CASRGEGLADYNEQFF.

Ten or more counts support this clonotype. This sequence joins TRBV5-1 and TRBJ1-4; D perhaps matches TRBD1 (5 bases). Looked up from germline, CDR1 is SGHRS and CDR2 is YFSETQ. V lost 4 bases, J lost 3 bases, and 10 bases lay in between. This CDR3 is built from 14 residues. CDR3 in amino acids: CASSPTGPNEKLFF. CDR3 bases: TGCGCCAGCAGCCCGACGGGGCCTAATGAAAAACTGTTTTTT.

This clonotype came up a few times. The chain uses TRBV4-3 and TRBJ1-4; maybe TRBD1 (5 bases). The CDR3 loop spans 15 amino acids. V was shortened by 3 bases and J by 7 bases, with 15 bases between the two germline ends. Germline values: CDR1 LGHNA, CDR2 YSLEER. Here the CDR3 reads CASSHMGRETEKLFF. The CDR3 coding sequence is TGCGCCAGCAGCCATATGGGCAGGGAAACTGAAAAACTGTTTTTT.

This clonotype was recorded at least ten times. The CDR3 DNA sequence: TGCACCGGGGACAATCACAATGAGCAGTTCTTC. Its protein is CTGDNHNEQFF. The V call is TRBV20-1, the J call TRBJ2-1, with D maybe TRBD1 (6 bases). Germline-derived CDR1 and CDR2 are DFQATT and SNEGSKA (reference sequence). The CDR3 covers 11 residues.

The CDR3 DNA follows: TGTGCCAGTAGTACCCAGGACAGGGGGACGCCCCAGCATTTT. This codes for CASSTQDRGTPQHF. This chain connects TRBV19 to TRBJ1-5, with 10 bases matching TRBD1. CDR1 is LNHDA, CDR2 SQIVND, per germline (reference sequence). CDR3 length: 14 residues. Trimming removed 4 bases from V and 9 bases from J; junction bases left unmatched: 6. Filled out from reference TRBV19 and TRBJ1-5, the complete variable domain reads DGGITQSPKYLFRKEGQNVTLSCEQNLNHDAMYWYRQDPGQGLRLIYYSQIVNDFQKGDIAEGYSVSREKKESFPLTVTSAQKNPTAFYLCASSTQDRGTPQHFGDGTRLSIL.

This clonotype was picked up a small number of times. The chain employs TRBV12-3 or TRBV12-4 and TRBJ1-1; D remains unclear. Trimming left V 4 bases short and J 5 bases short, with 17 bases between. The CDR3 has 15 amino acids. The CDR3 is CASSSEKDVKTEAFF. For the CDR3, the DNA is TGTGCCAGCAGTTCCGAAAAAGACGTCAAGACTGAAGCTTTCTTT.

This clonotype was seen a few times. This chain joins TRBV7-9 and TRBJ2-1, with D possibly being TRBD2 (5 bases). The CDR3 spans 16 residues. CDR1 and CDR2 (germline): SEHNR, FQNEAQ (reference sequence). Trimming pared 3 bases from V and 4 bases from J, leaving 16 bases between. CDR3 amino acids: CASSLGGAVSYNEQFF. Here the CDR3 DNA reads TGTGCCAGCAGCTTGGGTGGAGCGGTGTCGTACAATGAGCAGTTCTTC. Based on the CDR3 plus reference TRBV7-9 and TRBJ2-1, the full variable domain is DTGVSQNPRHKITKRGQNVTFRCDPISEHNRLYWYRQTLGQGPEFLTYFQNEAQLEKSRLLSDRFSAERPKGSFSTLEIQRTEQGDSAMYLCASSLGGAVSYNEQFFGPGTRLTVL.

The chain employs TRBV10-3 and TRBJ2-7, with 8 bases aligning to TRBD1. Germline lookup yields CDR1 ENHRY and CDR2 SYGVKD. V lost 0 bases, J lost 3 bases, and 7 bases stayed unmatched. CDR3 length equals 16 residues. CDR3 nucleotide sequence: TGTGCCATCAGTGAGTCCCGCGGGACAGGCTACTACGAGCAGTACTTC. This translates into CAISESRGTGYYEQYF.

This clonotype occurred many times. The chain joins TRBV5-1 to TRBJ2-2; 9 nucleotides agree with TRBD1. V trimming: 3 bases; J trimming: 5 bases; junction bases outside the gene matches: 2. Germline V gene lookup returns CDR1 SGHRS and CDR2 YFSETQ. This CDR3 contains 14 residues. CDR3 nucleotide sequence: TGCGCCAGCAGCTACAGGGGGCTTACCGGGGAGCTGTTTTTT. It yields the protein CASSYRGLTGELFF.

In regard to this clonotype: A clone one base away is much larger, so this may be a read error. CDR3 region: CPSSLGGQGNQPQHF. The DNA for the CDR3 is TGCCCCAGCAGCTTGGGGGGACAGGGGAATCAGCCCCAGCATTTT. The chain employs TRBV5-1 and TRBJ1-5; 10 nucleotides agree with TRBD1. Germline loops: CDR1 SGHRS, CDR2 YFSETQ. CDR3 length: 15 residues. Full variable domain (rest looked up from reference TRBV5-1 and TRBJ1-5): KAGVTQTPRYLIKTRGQQVTLSCSPISGHRSVSWYQQTPGQGLQFLFEYFSETQRNKGNFPGRFSGRQFSNSRSEMNVSTLELGDSALYLCPSSLGGQGNQPQHFGDGTRLSIL.

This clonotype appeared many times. The CDR3 sequence: CSARDRLFANTGELFF. DNA for the CDR3: TGCAGTGCTAGAGATAGGCTTTTCGCGAACACCGGGGAGCTGTTTTTT. The V call is TRBV20-1, the J call TRBJ2-2; D uncertain. V lost 0 bases and J lost 0, with 11 bases in between. Germline V lookup: CDR1 DFQATT, CDR2 SNEGSKA (reference sequence). The CDR3 spans 16 residues.

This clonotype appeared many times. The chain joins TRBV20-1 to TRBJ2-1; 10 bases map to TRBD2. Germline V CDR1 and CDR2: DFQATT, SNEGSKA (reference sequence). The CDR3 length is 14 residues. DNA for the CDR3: TGCAGCCCTAAGGGAGCGGGGGGGATCGCTGAGCAGTTCTTC. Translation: CSPKGAGGIAEQFF.

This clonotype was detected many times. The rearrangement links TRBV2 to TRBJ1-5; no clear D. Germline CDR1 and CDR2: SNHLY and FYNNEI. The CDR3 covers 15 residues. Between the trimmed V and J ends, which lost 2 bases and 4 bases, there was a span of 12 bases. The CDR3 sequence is CASSEWSGRNQPQHF. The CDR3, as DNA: TGTGCCAGCAGTGAATGGTCGGGGAGAAATCAGCCCCAGCATTTT.

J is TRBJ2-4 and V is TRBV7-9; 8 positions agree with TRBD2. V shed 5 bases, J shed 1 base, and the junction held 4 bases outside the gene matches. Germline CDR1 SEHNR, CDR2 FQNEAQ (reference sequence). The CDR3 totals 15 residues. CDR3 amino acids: CASSQSGGAKNIQYF. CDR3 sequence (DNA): TGTGCCAGCAGCCAATCGGGGGGGGCCAAAAACATTCAGTACTTC.

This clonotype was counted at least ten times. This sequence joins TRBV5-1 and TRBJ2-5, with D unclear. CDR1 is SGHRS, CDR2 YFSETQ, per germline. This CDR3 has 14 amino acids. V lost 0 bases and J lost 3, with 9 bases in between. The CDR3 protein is CASSLAVTEETQYF. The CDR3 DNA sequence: TGCGCCAGCAGCTTGGCTGTTACCGAAGAGACCCAGTACTTC.

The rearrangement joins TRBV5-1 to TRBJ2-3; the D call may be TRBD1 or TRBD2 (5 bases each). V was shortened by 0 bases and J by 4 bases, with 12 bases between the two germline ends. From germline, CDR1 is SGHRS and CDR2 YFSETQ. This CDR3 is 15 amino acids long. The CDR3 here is CASSLVAGSADTQYF. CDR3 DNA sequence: TGCGCCAGCAGCTTGGTTGCAGGGAGCGCAGATACGCAGTATTTT.

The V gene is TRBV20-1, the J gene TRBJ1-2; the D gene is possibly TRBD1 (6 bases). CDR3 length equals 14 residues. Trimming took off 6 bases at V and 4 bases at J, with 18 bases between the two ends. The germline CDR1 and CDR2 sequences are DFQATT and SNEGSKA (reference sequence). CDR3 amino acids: CSAKAGEEGYGYTF. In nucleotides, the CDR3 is TGCAGTGCCAAAGCAGGGGAAGAGGGCTATGGCTACACCTTC.

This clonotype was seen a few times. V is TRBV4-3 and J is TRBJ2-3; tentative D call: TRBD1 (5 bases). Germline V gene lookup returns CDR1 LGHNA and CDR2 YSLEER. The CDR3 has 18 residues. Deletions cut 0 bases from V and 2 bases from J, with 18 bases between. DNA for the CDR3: TGCGCCAGCAGCCAAGATTCTACCCTTGGGGCGTTCACAGATACGCAGTATTTT. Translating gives CASSQDSTLGAFTDTQYF.

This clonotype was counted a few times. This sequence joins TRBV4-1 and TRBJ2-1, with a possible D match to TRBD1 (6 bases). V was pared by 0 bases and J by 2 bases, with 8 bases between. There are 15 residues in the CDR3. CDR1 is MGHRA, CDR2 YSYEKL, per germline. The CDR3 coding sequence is TGCGCCAGCAGCCAAGATGGGGGCCCCTACAATGAGCAGTTCTTC. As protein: CASSQDGGPYNEQFF.

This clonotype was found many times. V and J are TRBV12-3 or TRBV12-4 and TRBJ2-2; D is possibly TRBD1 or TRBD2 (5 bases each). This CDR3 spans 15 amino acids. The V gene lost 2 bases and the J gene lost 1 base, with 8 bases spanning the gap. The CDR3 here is CASSLRGGNTGELFF. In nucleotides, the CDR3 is TGTGCCAGCAGTTTACGTGGGGGGAACACCGGGGAGCTGTTTTTT.

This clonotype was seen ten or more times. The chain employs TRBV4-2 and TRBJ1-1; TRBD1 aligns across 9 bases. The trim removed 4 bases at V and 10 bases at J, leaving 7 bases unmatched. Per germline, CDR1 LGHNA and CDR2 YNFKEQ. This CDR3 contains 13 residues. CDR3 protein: CASSPQTGGRAFF. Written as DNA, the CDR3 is TGTGCCAGCAGCCCCCAGACAGGGGGGAGAGCTTTCTTT.

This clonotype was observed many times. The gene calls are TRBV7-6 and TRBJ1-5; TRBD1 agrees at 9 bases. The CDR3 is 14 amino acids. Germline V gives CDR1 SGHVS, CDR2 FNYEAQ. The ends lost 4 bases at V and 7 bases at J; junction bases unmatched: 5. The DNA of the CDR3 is TGTGCCAGCAGCTCCGGGACAGGGCGCCAGCCCCAGCATTTT. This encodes CASSSGTGRQPQHF.

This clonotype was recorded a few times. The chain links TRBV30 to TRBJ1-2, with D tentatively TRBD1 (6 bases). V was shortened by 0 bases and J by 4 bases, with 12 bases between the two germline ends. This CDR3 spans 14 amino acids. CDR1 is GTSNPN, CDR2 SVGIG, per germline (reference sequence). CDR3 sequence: CAWSVGGLGYGYTF. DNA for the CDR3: TGTGCCTGGAGTGTAGGGGGGCTAGGCTATGGCTACACCTTC.

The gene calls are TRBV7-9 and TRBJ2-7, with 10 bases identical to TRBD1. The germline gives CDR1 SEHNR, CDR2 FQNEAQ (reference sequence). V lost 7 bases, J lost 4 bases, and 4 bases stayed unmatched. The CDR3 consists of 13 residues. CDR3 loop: CASTPGQGYEQYF. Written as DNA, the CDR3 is TGTGCCAGCACCCCGGGACAGGGGTACGAGCAGTACTTC.